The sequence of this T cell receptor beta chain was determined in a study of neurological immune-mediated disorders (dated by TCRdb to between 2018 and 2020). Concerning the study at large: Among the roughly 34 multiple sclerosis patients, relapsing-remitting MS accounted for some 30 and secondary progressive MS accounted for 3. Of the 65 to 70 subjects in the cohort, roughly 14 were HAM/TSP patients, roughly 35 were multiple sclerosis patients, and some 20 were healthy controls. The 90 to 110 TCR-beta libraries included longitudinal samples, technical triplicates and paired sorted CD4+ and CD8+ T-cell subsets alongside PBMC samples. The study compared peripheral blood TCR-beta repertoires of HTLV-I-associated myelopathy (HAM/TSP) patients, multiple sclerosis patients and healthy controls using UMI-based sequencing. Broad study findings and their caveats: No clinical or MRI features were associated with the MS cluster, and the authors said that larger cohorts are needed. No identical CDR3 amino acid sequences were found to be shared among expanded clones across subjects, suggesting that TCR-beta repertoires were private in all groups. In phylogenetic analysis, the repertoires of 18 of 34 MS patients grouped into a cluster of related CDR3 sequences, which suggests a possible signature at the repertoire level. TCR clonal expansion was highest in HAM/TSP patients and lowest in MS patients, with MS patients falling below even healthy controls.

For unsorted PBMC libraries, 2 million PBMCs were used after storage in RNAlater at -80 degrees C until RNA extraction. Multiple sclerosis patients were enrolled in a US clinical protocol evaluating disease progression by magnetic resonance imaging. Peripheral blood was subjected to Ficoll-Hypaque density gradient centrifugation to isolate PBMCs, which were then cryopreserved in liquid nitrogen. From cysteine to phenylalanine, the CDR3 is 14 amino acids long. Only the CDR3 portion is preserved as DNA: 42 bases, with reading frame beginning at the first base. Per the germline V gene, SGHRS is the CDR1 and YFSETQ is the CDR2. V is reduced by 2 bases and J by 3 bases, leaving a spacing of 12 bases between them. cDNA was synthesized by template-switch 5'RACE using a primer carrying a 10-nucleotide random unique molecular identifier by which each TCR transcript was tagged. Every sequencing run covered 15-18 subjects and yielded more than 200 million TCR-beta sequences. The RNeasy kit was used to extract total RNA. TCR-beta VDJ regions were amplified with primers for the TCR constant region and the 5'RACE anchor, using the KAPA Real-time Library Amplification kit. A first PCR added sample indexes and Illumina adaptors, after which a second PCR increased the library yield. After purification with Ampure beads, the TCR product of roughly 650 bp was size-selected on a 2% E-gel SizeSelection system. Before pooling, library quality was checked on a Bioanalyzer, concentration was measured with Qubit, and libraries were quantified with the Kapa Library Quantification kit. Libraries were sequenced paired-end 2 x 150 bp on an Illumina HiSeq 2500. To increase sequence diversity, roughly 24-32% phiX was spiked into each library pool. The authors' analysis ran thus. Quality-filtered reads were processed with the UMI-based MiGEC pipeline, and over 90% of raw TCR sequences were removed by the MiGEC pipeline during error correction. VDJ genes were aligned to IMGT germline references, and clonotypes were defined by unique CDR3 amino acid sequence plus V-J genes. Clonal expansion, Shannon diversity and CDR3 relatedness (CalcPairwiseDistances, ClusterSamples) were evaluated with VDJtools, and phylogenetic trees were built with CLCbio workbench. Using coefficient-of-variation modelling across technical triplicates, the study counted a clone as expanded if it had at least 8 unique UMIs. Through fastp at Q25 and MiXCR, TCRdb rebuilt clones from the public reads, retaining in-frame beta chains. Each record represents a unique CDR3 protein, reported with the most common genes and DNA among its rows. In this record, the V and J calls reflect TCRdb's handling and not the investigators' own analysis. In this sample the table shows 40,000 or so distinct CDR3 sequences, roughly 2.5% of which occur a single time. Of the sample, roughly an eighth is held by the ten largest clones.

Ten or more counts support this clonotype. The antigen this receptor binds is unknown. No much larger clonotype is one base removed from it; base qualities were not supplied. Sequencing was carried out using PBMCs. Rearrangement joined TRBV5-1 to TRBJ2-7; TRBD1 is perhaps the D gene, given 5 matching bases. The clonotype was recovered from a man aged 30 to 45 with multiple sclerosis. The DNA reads TGCGCCAGCAGCTTCTACCAGGGTGACTACGAGCAGTACTTC. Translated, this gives CASSFYQGDYEQYF.